The present entry profiles one TCR beta chain with its context. The treatment was: 15 to 20 received Ad26.COV2.S at low or high dose, single or two shots; roughly five received placebo; per-sample allocation not given. Sampling was performed 63 days after the first vaccine or placebo injection. This entry is derived from a study of Ad26.COV2.S vaccination and SARS-CoV-2 variants. At the level of the study: The COV1001 Ad26.COV2.S trial arm included the donor. Once, or twice with 56 days between doses, Ad26.COV2.S was given intramuscularly.

Unmatched junction bases numbered 5, after V lost 4 bases and J lost 4 bases. CDR1 LGHNA and CDR2 YSLEER come from the germline V gene. The CDR3 runs to 15 residues. Assay: immunoSEQ multiplex PCR; the TCRdb copy retains only in-frame clones and omits some. The sample consists of a few hundred thousand clones, roughly 85% of them appearing once. The source material was peripheral blood, sampled in a trial of Ad26.COV2.S vaccine versus placebo. This TCR was sampled from a person aged 18-60 years who received the Ad26.COV2.S COVID-19 vaccine or a placebo. J is TRBJ1-3 and V is TRBV4-3; 9 bases are shared with TRBD1. The CDR3 sequence: CASSPRTGDGNTIYF. Here the CDR3 DNA reads TGCGCCAGCAGCCCGAGGACAGGGGACGGAAACACCATATATTTT.